Listed here are 21 T cell receptor beta chains from one sample, sequenced in a study of blood T cell repertoires in COVID-19. Sequencing used immunoSEQ multiplex PCR; TCRdb keeps in-frame clones, though not all of them. The sample includes just under 50,000 clones, 86% of them seen just once. Sequenced: peripheral blood. Source of these receptors: a human donor in a cohort sampled during active COVID-19.

The chain carries TRBV3-1 (or the pseudogene TRBV3-2) and TRBJ1-5; D remains ambiguous. This CDR3 has 14 amino acids. Germline V CDR1 and CDR2: LGHDT, YNNKEL (reference sequence). Trimming left V 0 bases short and J 7 bases short, with 10 bases between. This chain's CDR3 is CASSQDAGRQPQHF. As DNA, the CDR3 is TGTGCCAGCAGCCAAGATGCGGGCCGGCAGCCCCAGCATTTT.

The chain couples TRBV7-9 to TRBJ2-5; the match to TRBD1 covers 11 bases. Losses at the gene ends were 5 bases for V and 4 bases for J; bases not matched to a gene: 3. Germline CDR1 is SEHNR and CDR2 is FQNEAQ (reference sequence). This CDR3 has 14 amino acids. CDR3 protein: CASSRGQGGETQYF. CDR3 nucleotide sequence: TGTGCCAGCAGCCGGGGACAGGGGGGAGAGACCCAGTACTTC.

This clone was seen a single time. The chain couples TRBV6-5 to TRBJ1-1; D is undetermined. CDR1 is MNHEY and CDR2 is SVGAGI in the germline V gene. This CDR3 spans 13 amino acids. V shed 1 base and J shed 1 base, with 4 bases lying between them. The CDR3 is CASSYYGNTEAFF. The CDR3 region has the DNA TGTGCCAGCAGTTACTACGGGAACACTGAAGCTTTCTTT.

In nucleotides, the CDR3 is TGTGCCAGCAGTTACTCGACTAGCGGGACCTACGAGCAGTACTTC. Translating it yields CASSYSTSGTYEQYF. This chain connects TRBV6-6 to TRBJ2-7; 11 nucleotides line up with TRBD2. Germline V gives CDR1 MNHNY, CDR2 SVGAGI (reference sequence). There are 15 residues in the CDR3. V was pared by 0 bases and J by 2 bases, with 0 bases of the junction left unmatched.

This clone was seen a few times. The chain uses TRBV4-3 and TRBJ1-6, with D possibly being TRBD1 (5 bases). CDR1 and CDR2 from the germline V gene are LGHNA and YSLEER. The V gene lost 4 bases and the J gene lost 4 bases, with 20 bases spanning the gap. The CDR3 is made up of 18 amino acids. CDR3 DNA: TGCGCCAGCAGCCCCGTTCCGACAGATTTCTTTTATAATTCACCCCTCCACTTT. It specifies CASSPVPTDFFYNSPLHF.

The chain couples TRBV13 to TRBJ2-4, with TRBD1 matching 8 bases. Germline lookup yields CDR1 PRHDT and CDR2 FYEKMQ (reference sequence). The CDR3 runs 18 residues. The V gene end was trimmed by 4 bases and the J gene end by 0 bases; junction bases not matched to a gene: 11. The CDR3 loop is CASSSLLSDREAKNIQYF. The CDR3 region has the DNA TGTGCCAGCAGCTCGCTCCTTTCGGACAGGGAAGCCAAAAACATTCAGTACTTC.

This chain connects TRBV6-5 to TRBJ2-7; D might be TRBD1 (6 bases). Germline V gives CDR1 MNHEY, CDR2 SVGAGI. V dropped 9 bases and J dropped 0 bases, with 9 bases sitting between them. There are 12 residues in the CDR3. The CDR3 bases are TGTGCCAGTCGGACAGACTCCTACGAGCAGTACTTC. Protein sequence: CASRTDSYEQYF.

In regard to this clone: An end of the junction differs from the germline gene, which may be a read error. The CDR3 protein is CASSFWLAGGISHEQYF. The CDR3 DNA reads as TGTGCCAGCAGCTTTTGGCTAGCGGGGGGGATCTCCCACGAGCAGTACTTC. This chain connects TRBV11-2 to TRBJ2-7; 12 bases fit TRBD2. CDR3 size: 17 residues. CDR1 is SGHAT and CDR2 is FQNNGV in the germline V gene.

The chain combines TRBV5-4 with TRBJ2-3; 8 bases map to TRBD1. V was clipped by 0 bases and J by 3 bases; unmatched bases: 3. CDR1 and CDR2 from the germline V gene are SGHNT and YYREEE (reference sequence). The length of the CDR3 is 15 residues. The DNA of the CDR3 is TGTGCCAGCAGCTTGGCAGGGGGCGGTACAGATACGCAGTATTTT. Amino acids: CASSLAGGGTDTQYF.

The CDR3 is CASSQSPRGGAWDNEQFF. DNA for the CDR3: TGCGCCAGCAGCCAATCCCCTCGGGGGGGAGCCTGGGACAATGAGCAGTTCTTC. The rearrangement links TRBV10-2 to TRBJ2-1; TRBD2 aligns across 8 bases. The CDR3 has 18 amino acids. Germline CDR1 and CDR2: WSHSY and SAAADI. V lost 6 bases to trimming and J lost 5 bases; unmatched junction nucleotides: 18.

This chain connects TRBV14 to TRBJ1-2; 8 bases agree with TRBD1. Unmatched junction bases numbered 3, after V lost 5 bases and J lost 4 bases. CDR3 size: 13 residues. Looked up from germline, CDR1 is SGHDN and CDR2 is FVKESK. CDR3 bases: TGTGCCAGCAGCAGAGGACAGGGCTATGGCTACACCTTC. Protein product: CASSRGQGYGYTF.

The chain uses TRBV29-1 and TRBJ2-1; 11 bases agree with TRBD2. Per germline, CDR1 SQVTM and CDR2 ANQGSEA. The CDR3 has 15 amino acids. The V and J ends lost 6 bases and 7 bases, in that order; junction bases with no gene match: 11. The CDR3 sequence: CSVQIVAGGLNEQFF. DNA for the CDR3: TGCAGCGTACAGATTGTAGCGGGGGGGCTTAATGAGCAGTTCTTC.

This clone appeared once. The V and J genes are TRBV7-2 and TRBJ1-6; D unresolved. Looked up from germline, CDR1 is SGHTA and CDR2 is FQGNSA. V was shortened by 0 bases and J by 12 bases, with 6 bases between the two germline ends. The CDR3 has 12 amino acids. The chain's CDR3 is CASSLAGQPLHF. The CDR3, as DNA: TGTGCCAGCAGCTTAGCGGGCCAACCCCTCCACTTT.

The rearrangement uses TRBV6-5 and TRBJ2-5, with TRBD1 matching 7 bases. The trim removed 0 bases at V and 6 bases at J, leaving 4 bases unmatched. The CDR3 length is 14 residues. Germline V gene lookup returns CDR1 MNHEY and CDR2 SVGAGI. The DNA of the CDR3 is TGTGCCAGCAGTTACTCTGACAGGGCTCAGACCCAGTACTTC. This sequence encodes CASSYSDRAQTQYF.

The J gene is TRBJ2-5, the V gene TRBV28; 8 nucleotides align to TRBD2. CDR3 size: 13 residues. Germline CDR1 is MDHEN and CDR2 is SYDVKM. V dropped 3 bases and J dropped 4; count of bases not matched to a gene: 1. CDR3 nucleotides: TGTGCCAGCAGTTTGAGCGGGAGAGAGACCCAGTACTTC. Its translation: CASSLSGRETQYF.

The J gene is TRBJ1-6, the V gene TRBV4-3, with 10 bases matching TRBD1. Germline V CDR1 and CDR2: LGHNA, YSLEER. The CDR3 spans 18 residues. Losses at the gene ends were 3 bases for V and 9 bases for J; bases not matched to a gene: 14. In nucleotides, the CDR3 is TGCGCCAGCAGCCAGCAACTCCCGACAGGGGGCCGTAGTTCACCCCTCCACTTT. It translates to CASSQQLPTGGRSSPLHF.

The V gene is TRBV7-2, the J gene TRBJ2-1; the D gene is possibly TRBD1 (7 bases). Germline CDR1 reads SGHTA; CDR2 reads FQGNSA. The CDR3 has 16 amino acids. V lost 1 base and J lost 9, with 19 bases in between. CDR3 residues: CASSLVLRLGGGEQFF. The CDR3 DNA reads as TGTGCCAGCAGCTTAGTTCTTCGACTAGGGGGCGGTGAGCAGTTCTTC.

In this sample, this clone turned up once. The V call is TRBV6-2 or TRBV6-3, the J call TRBJ2-7; 8 bases match TRBD1. The CDR3 length is 14 residues. The ends lost 5 bases at V and 4 bases at J; junction bases unmatched: 7. From germline, CDR1 is MNHEY and CDR2 SVGEGT. CDR3 nucleotide sequence: TGTGCCAGCAGTACTAGGACAGGGAAGTACGAGCAGTACTTC. Translated, it gives CASSTRTGKYEQYF.

The chain links TRBV19 to TRBJ2-1, with D tentatively TRBD2 (6 bases). The V end was cut by 7 bases, the J end by 0 bases, with 19 bases between. CDR1 is LNHDA and CDR2 is SQIVND in the germline V gene (reference sequence). The CDR3 consists of 17 residues. The CDR3 sequence: CASKGMGRGGSYNEQFF. In nucleotides, the CDR3 is TGTGCCAGTAAGGGGATGGGGCGGGGTGGCTCCTACAATGAGCAGTTCTTC.

CDR3 nucleotides: TGTGCCAGCAGTCCCTGGGAGGAGGGCACTGAAGCTTTCTTT. Translated: CASSPWEEGTEAFF. This chain uses TRBV7-2 with TRBJ1-1; D unclear. The V gene lost 6 bases and the J gene lost 4 bases, with 15 bases spanning the gap. CDR3 length equals 14 residues. Germline V CDR1 and CDR2: SGHTA, FQGNSA.

This sequence joins TRBV2 and TRBJ2-5; 12 bases align to TRBD1. Germline-derived CDR1 and CDR2 are SNHLY and FYNNEI. Losses at the gene ends were 6 bases for V and 5 bases for J; bases not matched to a gene: 4. CDR3 size: 14 residues. The DNA of the CDR3 is TGTGCCAGCAGCGGGACAGGGGGCGGGGAGACCCAGTACTTC. This sequence encodes CASSGTGGGETQYF.